Here is one T cell receptor beta chain with its context. Its target is unknown. The sample comes from a study of T-cell memory formation after mild COVID-19. Regarding the study as a whole: Memory cells collected pre-infection included some clones that later responded, suggesting cross-reactive memory joined.

J gave up 4 bases and V 3 bases, and 3 bases lay outside the gene matches. Looked up from germline, CDR1 is MDHEN and CDR2 is SYDVKM. The CDR3 covers 14 residues. TCRdb analysed the 5' RACE reads with MiXCR anew, one entry per CDR3 protein. The sample lists some 250,000 distinct CDR3 sequences, over 8.5% occurring once. Sequencing was performed on PBMCs or a T cell subset sorted from them (not recorded which). The clonotype comes from a man between 18 and 29 years old who had mild COVID-19 (a few samples of this study predate the infection). Cell type and time point are not known. V gene TRBV28 combines with J gene TRBJ2-1, with 7 bases matching TRBD2. CDR3 loop: CASSFQRGYNEQFF. DNA for the CDR3: TGTGCCAGCAGTTTCCAGCGGGGATACAATGAGCAGTTCTTC.